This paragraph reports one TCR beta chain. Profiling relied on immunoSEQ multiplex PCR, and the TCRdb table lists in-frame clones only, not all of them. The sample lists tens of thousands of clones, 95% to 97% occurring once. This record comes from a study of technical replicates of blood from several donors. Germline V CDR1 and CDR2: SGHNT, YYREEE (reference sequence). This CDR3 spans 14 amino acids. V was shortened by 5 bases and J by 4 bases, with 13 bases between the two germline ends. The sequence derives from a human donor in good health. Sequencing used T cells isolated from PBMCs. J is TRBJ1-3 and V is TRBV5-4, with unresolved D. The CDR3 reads CASSLRGQGNTIYF. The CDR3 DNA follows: TGTGCCAGCAGTCTTCGAGGGCAGGGAAACACCATATATTTT.